The 9 T cell receptor beta chains below come from one sample, sequenced in a study of T cells in Graves' hyperthyroidism and ophthalmopathy. The investigators amplified TCR beta CDR3 regions from RNA transcripts. First-round RT-PCR of the TCR CDR3 relied on the HTBI primer set. TCRdb re-derived calls from the multiplex PCR reads in MiXCR, one entry per CDR3 protein. The sample records some 720,000 distinct CDR3 sequences, 15% to 20% being singletons. Sequencing input: blood. Source of these receptors: a young man with Graves' hyperthyroidism.

CDR3 in DNA: TGTGCCAGCAGCATAGACAGGGGATCTACCTACGAGCAGTACTTC. It codes for CASSIDRGSTYEQYF. The chain recombines TRBV5-5 with TRBJ2-7, with 8 bases fitting TRBD1. Germline V lookup: CDR1 SGHKS, CDR2 YYEKEE (reference sequence). The V segment lost 4 bases and the J segment 2 bases; nucleotides outside the gene matches: 8. The CDR3 is made up of 15 amino acids.

This clonotype was detected ten times or more. The chain employs TRBV28 and TRBJ2-7; D is possibly TRBD2 (6 bases). The CDR3 length is 14 residues. Germline values: CDR1 MDHEN, CDR2 SYDVKM. Trimming removed 6 bases at V and 9 bases at J, with 21 bases between. CDR3 sequence: CASRDGTSRRGQYF. In nucleotides, the CDR3 is TGTGCCAGCAGGGACGGCACTAGCCGTCGCGGGCAGTACTTC.

This clonotype was counted many times. This chain connects TRBV6-5 to TRBJ2-7; the match to TRBD2 covers 9 bases. Germline CDR1 and CDR2: MNHEY and SVGAGI. V lost 0 bases and J lost 5; bases outside the gene matches: 2. This CDR3 region has 14 residues. The CDR3 region is CASSYSGTSNEQYF. The CDR3 DNA reads as TGTGCCAGCAGTTACTCCGGGACTAGCAACGAGCAGTACTTC.

This clonotype was picked up many times. The V gene is TRBV12-3 or TRBV12-4, the J gene TRBJ2-3; 11 bases line up with TRBD2. This CDR3 has 13 amino acids. V dropped 8 bases and J dropped 7; count of bases not matched to a gene: 5. CDR3 loop: CASWGLADNTQYF. CDR3 bases: TGTGCCAGCTGGGGACTAGCGGACAATACGCAGTATTTT.

This clonotype was counted many times. The rearrangement links TRBV2 to TRBJ2-7, with D perhaps TRBD2 (6 bases). The CDR3 runs to 14 residues. Germline CDR1 SNHLY, CDR2 FYNNEI. With 6 bases removed from V and 4 bases from J, the gap between germline ends came to 16 bases. In DNA form, the CDR3 reads TGTGCCAGCAGGTTAGCGGAGCAGCCATACGAGCAGTACTTC. Protein sequence: CASRLAEQPYEQYF.

J is TRBJ2-3 and V is TRBV11-2; TRBD2 aligns across 8 bases. The CDR3 sequence is 15 residues long. CDR1 is SGHAT and CDR2 is FQNNGV in the germline V gene. The junction had 4 bases not matched to a gene; V was cut back by 5 bases and J by 0 bases. The CDR3 reads CASSALAVSTDTQYF. CDR3 nucleotides: TGTGCCAGCAGCGCACTAGCGGTTAGCACAGATACGCAGTATTTT.

This clonotype was seen many times. This chain uses TRBV12-3 or TRBV12-4 with TRBJ2-7, with TRBD1 matching 9 bases. CDR3 length equals 14 residues. J lost 4 bases, V lost 6 bases, and 7 bases had no gene match. The CDR3 here is CASRRDRAFYEQYF. The DNA for the CDR3 is TGTGCCAGCAGGCGGGACAGGGCGTTTTACGAGCAGTACTTC.

This clonotype was detected ten times or more. This sequence joins TRBV7-3 and TRBJ2-3; D possibly uses TRBD1 or TRBD2 (7 bases each). Germline CDR1 is SGHTA and CDR2 is FQGTGA. V was trimmed by 4 bases and J by 6 bases, leaving 14 bases between them. The CDR3 spans 14 residues. CDR3 loop: CASSSAGGGDTQYF. CDR3 sequence (DNA): TGTGCCAGCAGCTCCGCAGGGGGAGGGGATACGCAGTATTTT.

This chain uses TRBV20-1 with TRBJ2-2; tentative D call: TRBD1 (5 bases). Trimming shortened V by 0 bases and J by 7 bases, and 9 bases separated the two germline ends. Germline-derived CDR1 and CDR2 are DFQATT and SNEGSKA (reference sequence). This CDR3 comprises 13 residues. Here the CDR3 reads CSARDDDSGELFF. The CDR3, as DNA: TGCAGTGCTAGAGATGATGACAGCGGGGAGCTGTTTTTT.